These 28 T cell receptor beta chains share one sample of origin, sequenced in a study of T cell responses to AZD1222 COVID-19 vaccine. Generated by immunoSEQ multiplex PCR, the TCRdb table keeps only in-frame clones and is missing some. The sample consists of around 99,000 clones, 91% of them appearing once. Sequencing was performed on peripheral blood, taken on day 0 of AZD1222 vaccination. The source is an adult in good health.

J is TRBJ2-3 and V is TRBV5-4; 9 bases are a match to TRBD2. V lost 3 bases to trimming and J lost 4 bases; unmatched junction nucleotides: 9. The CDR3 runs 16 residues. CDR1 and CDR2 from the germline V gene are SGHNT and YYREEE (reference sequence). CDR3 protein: CASSSSSSGAADTQYF. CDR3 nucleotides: TGTGCCAGCAGCTCCTCCTCTAGCGGGGCGGCAGATACGCAGTATTTT.

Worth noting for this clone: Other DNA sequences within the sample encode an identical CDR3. CDR3 sequence (DNA): TGTGCCAGCAGCTTGGAGGGGACCGGGGAGCTGTTTTTT. As protein: CASSLEGTGELFF. This chain uses TRBV7-2 with TRBJ2-2; tentatively, D is TRBD2 (6 bases). V lost 3 bases to trimming and J lost 5 bases, with 7 bases between them. The CDR3 is made up of 13 amino acids. Germline V gives CDR1 SGHTA, CDR2 FQGNSA.

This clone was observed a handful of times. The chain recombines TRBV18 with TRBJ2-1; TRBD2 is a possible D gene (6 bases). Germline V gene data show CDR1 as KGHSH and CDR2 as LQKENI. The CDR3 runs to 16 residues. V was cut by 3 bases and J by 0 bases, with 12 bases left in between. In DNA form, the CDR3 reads TGTGCCAGCTCACCTATAAGCGGGCGCTCCTACAATGAGCAGTTCTTC. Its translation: CASSPISGRSYNEQFF. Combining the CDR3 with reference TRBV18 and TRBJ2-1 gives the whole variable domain NAGVMQNPRHLVRRRGQEARLRCSPMKGHSHVYWYRQLPEEGLKFMVYLQKENIIDESGMPKERFSAEFPKEGPSILRIQQVVRGDSAAYFCASSPISGRSYNEQFFGPGTRLTVL.

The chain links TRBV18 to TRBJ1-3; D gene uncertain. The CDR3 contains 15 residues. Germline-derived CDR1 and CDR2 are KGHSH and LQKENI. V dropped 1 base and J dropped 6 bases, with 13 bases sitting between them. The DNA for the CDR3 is TGTGCCAGCTCACCACTCGGCGGGCCGGCAAACACCATATATTTT. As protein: CASSPLGGPANTIYF. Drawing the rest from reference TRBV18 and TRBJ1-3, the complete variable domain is NAGVMQNPRHLVRRRGQEARLRCSPMKGHSHVYWYRQLPEEGLKFMVYLQKENIIDESGMPKERFSAEFPKEGPSILRIQQVVRGDSAAYFCASSPLGGPANTIYFGEGSWLTVV.

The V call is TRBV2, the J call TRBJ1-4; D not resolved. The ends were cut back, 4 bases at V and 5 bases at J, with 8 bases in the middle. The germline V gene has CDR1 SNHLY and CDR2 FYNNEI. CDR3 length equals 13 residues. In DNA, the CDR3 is TGTGCCAGCAGTGGAACTGGAAATGAAAAACTGTTTTTT. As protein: CASSGTGNEKLFF. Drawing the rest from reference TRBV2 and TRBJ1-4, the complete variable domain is EPEVTQTPSHQVTQMGQEVILRCVPISNHLYFYWYRQILGQKVEFLVSFYNNEISEKSEIFDDQFSVERPDGSNFTLKIRSTKLEDSAMYFCASSGTGNEKLFFGSGTQLSVL.

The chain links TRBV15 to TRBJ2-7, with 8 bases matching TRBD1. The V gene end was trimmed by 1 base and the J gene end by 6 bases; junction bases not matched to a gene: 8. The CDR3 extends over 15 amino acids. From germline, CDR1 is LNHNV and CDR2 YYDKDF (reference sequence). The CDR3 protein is CATSRAGRGPGEQYF. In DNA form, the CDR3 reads TGTGCCACCAGCAGAGCAGGCAGGGGGCCCGGCGAGCAGTACTTC.

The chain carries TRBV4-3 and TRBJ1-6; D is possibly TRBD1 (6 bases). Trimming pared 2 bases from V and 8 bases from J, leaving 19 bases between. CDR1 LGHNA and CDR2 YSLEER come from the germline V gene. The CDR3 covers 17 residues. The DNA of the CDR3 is TGCGCCAGCAGCCAAAATACCCTAGGGGGTCTTCATTCACCCCTCCACTTT. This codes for CASSQNTLGGLHSPLHF.

The DNA for the CDR3 is TGTGCCAGCAGCTTAGGGGGGAGGGCCTCAGAGGAGCAGTTCTTC. Translated, it gives CASSLGGRASEEQFF. The V and J genes are TRBV5-8 and TRBJ2-1; maybe TRBD2 (7 bases). The germline V gene encodes CDR1 SGHTS and CDR2 YDEGEE. The V end lost 2 bases, the J end lost 10 bases, and 19 bases lay between the germline ends. The CDR3 consists of 15 residues.

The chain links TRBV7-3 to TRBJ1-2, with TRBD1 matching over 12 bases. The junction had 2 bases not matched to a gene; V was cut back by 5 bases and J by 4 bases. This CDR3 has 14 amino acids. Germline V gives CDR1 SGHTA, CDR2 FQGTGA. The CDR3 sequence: CASSEGQGAYGYTF. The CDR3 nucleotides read TGTGCCAGCAGCGAGGGACAGGGGGCCTATGGCTACACCTTC.

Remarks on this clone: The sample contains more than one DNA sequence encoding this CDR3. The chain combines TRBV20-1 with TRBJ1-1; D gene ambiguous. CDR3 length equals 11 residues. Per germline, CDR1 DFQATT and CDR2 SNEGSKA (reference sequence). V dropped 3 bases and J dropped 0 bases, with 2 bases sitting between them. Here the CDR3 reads CSARVNTEAFF. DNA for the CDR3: TGCAGTGCTAGGGTGAACACTGAAGCTTTCTTT.

CDR3 sequence reads: CASSLPNSPLHF. CDR3 DNA: TGTGCCAGCAGCTTACCTAATTCACCCCTCCACTTT. The chain employs TRBV11-2 and TRBJ1-6; D remains ambiguous. Germline-derived CDR1 and CDR2 are SGHAT and FQNNGV. With 2 bases removed from V and 6 bases from J, the gap between germline ends came to 2 bases. This CDR3 is built from 12 residues. The variable domain in full, with the rest retrieved from reference TRBV11-2 and TRBJ1-6, is EAGVAQSPRYKIIEKRQSVAFWCNPISGHATLYWYQQILGQGPKLLIQFQNNGVVDDSQLPKDRFSAERLKGVDSTLKIQPAKLEDSAVYLCASSLPNSPLHFGNGTRLTVT.

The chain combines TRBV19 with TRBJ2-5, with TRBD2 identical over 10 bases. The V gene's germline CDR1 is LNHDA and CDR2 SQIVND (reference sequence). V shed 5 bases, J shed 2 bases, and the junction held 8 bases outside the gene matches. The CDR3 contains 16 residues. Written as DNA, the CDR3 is TGTGCCAGTAGTTTCGGACTAGCGGTGAATCAAGAGACCCAGTACTTC. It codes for CASSFGLAVNQETQYF.

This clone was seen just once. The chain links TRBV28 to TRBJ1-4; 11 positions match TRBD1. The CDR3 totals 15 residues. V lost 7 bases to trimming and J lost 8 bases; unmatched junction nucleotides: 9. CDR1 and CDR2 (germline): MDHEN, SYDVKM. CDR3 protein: CASNPGQGGGEKLFF. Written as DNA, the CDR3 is TGTGCCAGCAACCCGGGACAGGGGGGAGGCGAAAAACTGTTTTTT. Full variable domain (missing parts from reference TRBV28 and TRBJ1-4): DVKVTQSSRYLVKRTGEKVFLECVQDMDHENMFWYRQDPGLGLRLIYFSYDVKMKEKGDIPEGYSVSREKKERFSLILESASTNQTSMYLCASNPGQGGGEKLFFGSGTQLSVL.

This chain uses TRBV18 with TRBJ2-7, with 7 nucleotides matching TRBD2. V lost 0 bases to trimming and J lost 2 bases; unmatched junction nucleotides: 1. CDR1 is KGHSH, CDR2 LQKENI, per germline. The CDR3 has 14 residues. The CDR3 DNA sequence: TGTGCCAGCTCACCACCGGGAGGGACCTACGAGCAGTACTTC. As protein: CASSPPGGTYEQYF. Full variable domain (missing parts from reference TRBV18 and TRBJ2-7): NAGVMQNPRHLVRRRGQEARLRCSPMKGHSHVYWYRQLPEEGLKFMVYLQKENIIDESGMPKERFSAEFPKEGPSILRIQQVVRGDSAAYFCASSPPGGTYEQYFGPGTRLTVT.

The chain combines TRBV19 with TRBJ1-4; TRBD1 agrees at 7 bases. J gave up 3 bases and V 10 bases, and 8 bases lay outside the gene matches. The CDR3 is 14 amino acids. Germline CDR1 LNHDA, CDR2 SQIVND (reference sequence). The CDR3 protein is CATTAGQSNEKLFF. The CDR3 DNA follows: TGTGCCACGACCGCGGGACAGTCTAATGAAAAACTGTTTTTT.

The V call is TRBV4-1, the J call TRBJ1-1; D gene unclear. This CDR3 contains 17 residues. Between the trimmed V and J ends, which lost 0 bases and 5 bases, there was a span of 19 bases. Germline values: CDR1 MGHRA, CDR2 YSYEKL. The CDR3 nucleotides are TGCGCCAGCAGCCAAGATACATTCGGAGGCAGATGGACTGAAGCTTTCTTT. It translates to CASSQDTFGGRWTEAFF.

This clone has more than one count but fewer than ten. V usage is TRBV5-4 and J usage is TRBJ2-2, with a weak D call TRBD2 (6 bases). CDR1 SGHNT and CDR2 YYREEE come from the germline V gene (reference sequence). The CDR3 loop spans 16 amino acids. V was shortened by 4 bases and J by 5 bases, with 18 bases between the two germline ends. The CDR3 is CASSPQQPGVTGELFF. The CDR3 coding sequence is TGTGCCAGCAGCCCTCAGCAACCGGGGGTGACCGGGGAGCTGTTTTTT.

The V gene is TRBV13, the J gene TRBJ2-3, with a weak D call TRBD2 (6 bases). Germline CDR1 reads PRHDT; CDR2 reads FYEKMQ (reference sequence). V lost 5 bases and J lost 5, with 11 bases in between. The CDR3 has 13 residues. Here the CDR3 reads CASSPGTQDTQYF. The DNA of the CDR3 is TGTGCCAGCAGCCCTGGGACTCAAGATACGCAGTATTTT.

DNA for the CDR3: TGTGCCAGCAGCCAAGCTACAGGGCTGAACACTGAAGCTTTCTTT. Translated: CASSQATGLNTEAFF. The chain couples TRBV4-2 to TRBJ1-1, with a possible D match to TRBD1 (6 bases). The CDR3 is 15 residues long. Per germline, CDR1 LGHNA and CDR2 YNFKEQ. V was trimmed by 1 base and J by 0 bases, leaving 9 bases between them.

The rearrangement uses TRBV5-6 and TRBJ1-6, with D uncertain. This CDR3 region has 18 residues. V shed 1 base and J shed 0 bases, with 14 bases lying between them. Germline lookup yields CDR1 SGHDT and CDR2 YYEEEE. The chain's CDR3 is CASSLKCSPSSYNSPLHF. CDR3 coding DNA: TGTGCCAGCAGCTTGAAGTGTTCGCCGAGCTCCTATAATTCACCCCTCCACTTT.

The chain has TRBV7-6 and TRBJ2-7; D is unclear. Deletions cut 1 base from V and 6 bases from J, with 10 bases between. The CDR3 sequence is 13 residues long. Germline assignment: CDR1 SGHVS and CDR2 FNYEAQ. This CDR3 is CASSLGSGFEQYF. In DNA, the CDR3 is TGTGCCAGCAGCTTAGGATCGGGTTTCGAGCAGTACTTC.

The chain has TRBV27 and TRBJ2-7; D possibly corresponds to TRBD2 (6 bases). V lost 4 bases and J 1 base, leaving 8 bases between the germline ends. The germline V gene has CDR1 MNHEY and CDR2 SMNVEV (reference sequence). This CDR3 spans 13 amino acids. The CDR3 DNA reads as TGTGCCAGCAGTTCCGGGGGTTCCTACGAGCAGTACTTC. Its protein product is CASSSGGSYEQYF.

CDR3 bases: TGTGCCAGTAGTATAGTGACTAGCGGGACCCTCTACAATGAGCAGTTCTTC. This codes for CASSIVTSGTLYNEQFF. This chain links TRBV19 with TRBJ2-1; TRBD2 matches at 11 bases. Germline-derived CDR1 and CDR2 are LNHDA and SQIVND (reference sequence). This CDR3 has 17 residues. V trimming: 1 base; J trimming: 3 bases; junction bases outside the gene matches: 5.

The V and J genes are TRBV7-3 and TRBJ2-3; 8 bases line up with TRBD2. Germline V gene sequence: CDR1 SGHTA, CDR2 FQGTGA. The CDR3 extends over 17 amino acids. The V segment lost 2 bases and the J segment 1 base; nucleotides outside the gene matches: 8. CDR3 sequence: CASSLGLSGGGTDTQYF. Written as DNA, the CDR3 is TGTGCCAGCAGCTTAGGACTGAGCGGGGGCGGCACAGATACGCAGTATTTT.

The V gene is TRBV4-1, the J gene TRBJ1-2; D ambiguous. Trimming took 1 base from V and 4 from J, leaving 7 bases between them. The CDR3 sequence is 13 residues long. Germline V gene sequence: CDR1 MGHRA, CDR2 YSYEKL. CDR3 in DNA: TGCGCCAGCAGCCAAGGGCCCAGCTATGGCTACACCTTC. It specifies CASSQGPSYGYTF.

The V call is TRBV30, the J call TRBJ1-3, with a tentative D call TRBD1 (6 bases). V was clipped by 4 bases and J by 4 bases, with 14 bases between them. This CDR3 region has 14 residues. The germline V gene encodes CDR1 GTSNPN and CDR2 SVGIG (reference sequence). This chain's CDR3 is CAWKRGLAGNTIYF. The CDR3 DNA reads TGTGCCTGGAAGCGGGGGCTTGCGGGAAACACCATATATTTT.

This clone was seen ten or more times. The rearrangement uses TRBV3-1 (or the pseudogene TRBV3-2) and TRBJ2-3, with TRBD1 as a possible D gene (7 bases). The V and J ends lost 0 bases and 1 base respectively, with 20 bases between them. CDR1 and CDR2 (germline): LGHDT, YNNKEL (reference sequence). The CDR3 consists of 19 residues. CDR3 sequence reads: CASSQDSGRGVEGTDTQYF. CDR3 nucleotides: TGTGCCAGCAGCCAAGATTCTGGCAGGGGGGTCGAAGGCACAGATACGCAGTATTTT.

The CDR3 nucleotides read TGTGCCAGCGGGAATCCTGTCCCCATATATTTT. This codes for CASGNPVPIYF. J is TRBJ1-3 and V is TRBV12-3 or TRBV12-4; unclear D gene. The CDR3 loop spans 11 amino acids. With 8 bases removed from V and 11 bases from J, the gap between germline ends came to 13 bases.